These 10 T cell receptor beta chains were sequenced from one sample in a study of T cell repertoires in cytomegalovirus infection. From the reads, TCRdb called clonotypes with MiXCR, one entry per CDR3 protein. The top ten clones hold less than 10% of a sample with about 600,000 distinct CDR3 sequences, more than 20% of them seen once. Specimen: CD8+ T cells from PBMCs. These receptors were collected from a human donor in good health (CMV status not recorded). Some clones in this sample may be carry-over from other donors' samples.

This chain joins TRBV7-9 and TRBJ2-5; D could derive from TRBD1 or TRBD2 (5 bases each). Trimming left V 2 bases short and J 0 bases short, with 10 bases between. CDR1 is SEHNR, CDR2 FQNEAQ, per germline (reference sequence). The CDR3 contains 15 residues. The CDR3 sequence: CASSLLRGYQETQYF. The CDR3 DNA sequence: TGTGCCAGCAGCTTATTGAGGGGTTACCAAGAGACCCAGTACTTC.

Of note for this clonotype: At one boundary the junction diverges from the germline segment, which might be a read error. This chain joins TRBV12-3 or TRBV12-4 and TRBJ1-1, with a weak D call TRBD1 (6 bases). The CDR3 has 12 amino acids. Written as DNA, the CDR3 is TGTGCCAGCCGGGAGGGGGGGCTTGAAACTTTCTTT. Its protein product is CASREGGLETFF.

In regard to this clonotype: This may be a read error: a much more frequent sequence differs by one nucleotide. The chain employs TRBV7-3 and TRBJ1-5; D is undetermined. The germline V gene encodes CDR1 SGHTA and CDR2 FQGTGA. The length of the CDR3 is 12 residues. The CDR3 DNA reads as TGTGTCAGCACCTTCCAAAGTCAGCCCCAGCATTTT. Its translation is CVSTFQSQPQHF.

This clonotype was counted only a few times. V is TRBV28 and J is TRBJ2-3, with 9 bases that match TRBD2. Per germline, CDR1 MDHEN and CDR2 SYDVKM. V gave up 3 bases and J gave up 3 bases; unmatched junction bases: 1. The CDR3 contains 14 residues. The CDR3 nucleotides are TGTGCCAGCAGTTTCACTAGCGGGACAGATACGCAGTATTTT. It yields the protein CASSFTSGTDTQYF.

The chain joins TRBV24-1 to TRBJ2-3; 8 bases are shared with TRBD2. Germline V gene data show CDR1 as KGHDR and CDR2 as SFDVKD. The CDR3 extends over 17 amino acids. The V and J ends lost 1 base and 3 bases, in that order; junction bases with no gene match: 8. CDR3 in DNA: TGTGCCACCAGTGATTTCCTGACGGGGGGGCCTACAGATACGCAGTATTTT. Its translation: CATSDFLTGGPTDTQYF.

Details on this clonotype: One end of the junction does not line up with germline, which may come from a read error. The genes are TRBV11-2 and TRBJ2-7, with D possibly TRBD2 on 6 matching bases. This CDR3 is built from 15 residues. Germline V gene lookup returns CDR1 SGHAT and CDR2 FQNNGV. DNA of the CDR3: TGTGCCAACAGCCCCGGACGGGAGAGCTCCTACGAGCAGTACTTC. Encoded protein: CANSPGRESSYEQYF.

The V gene is TRBV29-1, the J gene TRBJ2-5; maybe TRBD2 (6 bases). The CDR3 is 15 amino acids. Deletions cut 1 base from V and 4 bases from J, with 16 bases between. In germline, CDR1 is SQVTM, CDR2 ANQGSEA. The CDR3 sequence: CSVEGGGGARETQYF. In nucleotides, the CDR3 is TGCAGCGTTGAAGGTGGAGGAGGGGCGAGAGAGACCCAGTACTTC. The full variable domain, in which reference TRBV29-1 and TRBJ2-5 provide the parts outside the CDR3, is SAVISQKPSRDICQRGTSLTIQCQVDSQVTMMFWYRQQPGQSLTLIATANQGSEATYESGFVIDKFPISRPNLTFSTLTVSNMSPEDSSIYLCSVEGGGGARETQYFGPGTRLLVL.

This clonotype showed up just a few times. This chain links TRBV24-1 with TRBJ2-3; TRBD1 might be the D (6 bases). CDR3 length: 16 residues. Trimming stripped 3 bases from V and 2 bases from J, with 14 bases between. Germline assignment: CDR1 KGHDR and CDR2 SFDVKD. This chain's CDR3 is CATSDGTGMSTDTQYF. For the CDR3, the DNA is TGTGCCACCAGTGATGGTACAGGGATGTCCACAGATACGCAGTATTTT.

This clonotype was detected many times. CDR3: CASSLGREQFF. Here the CDR3 DNA reads TGTGCCAGCAGCTTGGGTCGTGAGCAGTTCTTC. This sequence joins TRBV7-9 and TRBJ2-1; D ambiguous. Per germline, CDR1 SEHNR and CDR2 FQNEAQ (reference sequence). This CDR3 spans 11 amino acids. The V end lost 3 bases, the J end lost 9 bases, and 6 bases lay between the germline ends. The whole variable domain, remainder taken from reference TRBV7-9 and TRBJ2-1, is DTGVSQNPRHKITKRGQNVTFRCDPISEHNRLYWYRQTLGQGPEFLTYFQNEAQLEKSRLLSDRFSAERPKGSFSTLEIQRTEQGDSAMYLCASSLGREQFFGPGTRLTVL.

This clonotype has more than one count but fewer than ten. The J gene is TRBJ2-1, the V gene TRBV28, with a tentative D call TRBD2 (6 bases). Germline loops: CDR1 MDHEN, CDR2 SYDVKM. This CDR3 comprises 14 residues. V was cut by 8 bases and J by 7 bases, with 18 bases left in between. CDR3 region: CASEGTHSPNEQFF. CDR3 nucleotides: TGTGCCAGCGAGGGGACTCACTCCCCTAATGAGCAGTTCTTC.